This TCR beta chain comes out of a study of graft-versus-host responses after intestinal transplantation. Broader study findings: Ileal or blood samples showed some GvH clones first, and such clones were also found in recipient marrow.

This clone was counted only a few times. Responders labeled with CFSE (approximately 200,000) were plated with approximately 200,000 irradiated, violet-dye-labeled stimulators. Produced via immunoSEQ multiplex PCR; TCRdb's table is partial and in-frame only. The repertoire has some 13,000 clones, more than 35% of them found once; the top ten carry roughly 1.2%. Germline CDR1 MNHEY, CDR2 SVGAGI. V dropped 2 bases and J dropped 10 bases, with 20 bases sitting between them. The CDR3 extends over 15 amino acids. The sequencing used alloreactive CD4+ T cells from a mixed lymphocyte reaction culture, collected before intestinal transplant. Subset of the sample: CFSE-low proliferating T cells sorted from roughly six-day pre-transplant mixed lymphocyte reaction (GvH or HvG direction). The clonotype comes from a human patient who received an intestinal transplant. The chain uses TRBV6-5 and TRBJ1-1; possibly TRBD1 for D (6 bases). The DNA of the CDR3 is TGTGCCAGCAGTTACGGCCCCTGGGGGGGCGGGGGAGCTTTCTTT. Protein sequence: CASSYGPWGGGGAFF.